Presented here are 9 T cell receptor beta chains from one specimen sequenced in a study of T cell responses to AZD1222 COVID-19 vaccine. Repertoires were generated with immunoSEQ multiplex PCR, while TCRdb's copy carries only in-frame clones and drops some. The sample shows 90,000 to 100,000 clones, about 88% of them seen only once. Sequenced material: peripheral blood, taken 28 days after the second AZD1222 dose. These receptors originate from an adult who received the AZD1222 COVID-19 vaccine.

The CDR3 DNA sequence: TGTGCCAGCAGTGGGGCAGGGGGCGACCACGAGCAGTACTTC. Its translation is CASSGAGGDHEQYF. The V call is TRBV2, the J call TRBJ2-7, with 8 bases lining up with TRBD1. In germline, CDR1 is SNHLY, CDR2 FYNNEI. The CDR3 covers 14 residues. J lost 5 bases, V lost 4 bases, and 7 bases had no gene match.

The gene calls are TRBV7-2 and TRBJ2-3; D may be TRBD2 (5 bases). Germline-derived CDR1 and CDR2 are SGHTA and FQGNSA. The CDR3 sequence is 16 residues long. V gave up 3 bases and J gave up 2 bases, with 15 bases separating them. The CDR3 spells CASSLGGSGFTDTQYF. In DNA, the CDR3 is TGTGCCAGCAGCTTGGGCGGGTCGGGATTCACAGATACGCAGTATTTT.

The rearrangement uses TRBV7-9 and TRBJ2-7, with D perhaps matching TRBD1 (5 bases). Germline loops: CDR1 SEHNR, CDR2 FQNEAQ (reference sequence). The CDR3 sequence is 14 residues long. Trimming took off 3 bases at V and 4 bases at J, with 13 bases between the two ends. CDR3 sequence reads: CASSFPARVYEQYF. CDR3 DNA: TGTGCCAGCAGCTTTCCGGCCAGGGTTTACGAGCAGTACTTC.

V usage is TRBV12-5 and J usage is TRBJ1-5; D remains ambiguous. The CDR3 runs 13 residues. The V and J ends lost 3 bases and 1 base respectively, with 4 bases between them. Germline CDR1 and CDR2: LGHNT and FRNRAP. CDR3 in DNA: TGTGCTAGTGGTTTAGAAAGCAATCAGCCCCAGCATTTT. Residues: CASGLESNQPQHF.

The rearrangement uses TRBV19 and TRBJ1-4; D is uncertain. The ends were cut back, 3 bases at V and 3 bases at J, with 11 bases in the middle. The germline gives CDR1 LNHDA, CDR2 SQIVND (reference sequence). CDR3 length equals 15 residues. As DNA, the CDR3 is TGTGCCAGTAGTATGCTACAGACGCCTAATGAAAAACTGTTTTTT. It codes for CASSMLQTPNEKLFF.

The chain uses TRBV5-1 and TRBJ2-1; maybe TRBD2 (6 bases). CDR3 length equals 13 residues. Germline CDR1 is SGHRS and CDR2 is YFSETQ. V lost 6 bases and J 1 base, leaving 8 bases between the germline ends. The CDR3, as DNA: TGCGCCAGCATCAGCGGGTCCTACAATGAGCAGTTCTTC. Translating it yields CASISGSYNEQFF.

The chain is built from TRBV7-6 and TRBJ1-5; TRBD1 matches at 12 bases. The junction had 11 bases not matched to a gene; V was cut back by 5 bases and J by 6 bases. The CDR3 contains 17 residues. Looked up from germline, CDR1 is SGHVS and CDR2 is FNYEAQ. For the CDR3, the DNA is TGTGCCAGCAGCCGCTCCACCGGGACAGGGGGCGGTCAGCCCCAGCATTTT. It is translated as CASSRSTGTGGGQPQHF.

This chain joins TRBV5-4 and TRBJ1-1; no reliable D call. The CDR3 consists of 13 residues. Trimming shortened V by 4 bases and J by 4 bases, and 11 bases separated the two germline ends. Germline V gene lookup returns CDR1 SGHNT and CDR2 YYREEE (reference sequence). The CDR3 loop reads CASSPTWGTEAFF. The CDR3 nucleotides are TGTGCCAGCAGCCCCACCTGGGGCACTGAAGCTTTCTTT.

The chain has TRBV20-1 and TRBJ2-3; 7 bases match TRBD1. The CDR3 sequence is 15 residues long. The V and J ends lost 3 bases and 4 bases, in that order; junction bases with no gene match: 10. Germline CDR1 is DFQATT and CDR2 is SNEGSKA (reference sequence). This chain's CDR3 is CSASGSEGASDTQYF. The DNA of the CDR3 is TGCAGTGCTAGTGGGTCAGAGGGGGCTTCAGATACGCAGTATTTT.